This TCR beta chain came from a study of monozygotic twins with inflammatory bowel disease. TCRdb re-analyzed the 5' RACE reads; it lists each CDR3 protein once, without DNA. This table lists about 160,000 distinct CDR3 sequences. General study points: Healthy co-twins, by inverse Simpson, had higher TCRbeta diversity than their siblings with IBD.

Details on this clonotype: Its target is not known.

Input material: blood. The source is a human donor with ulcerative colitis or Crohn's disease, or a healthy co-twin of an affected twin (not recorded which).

The CDR3 loop reads CASKKRAGGDTGELFF. The V call is TRBV11-3, the J call TRBJ2-2; checking the TCRdb D call of TRBD2 is not possible without DNA. The CDR3 runs to 16 residues. Germline V gene data show CDR1 as SGHNT and CDR2 as YENEEA.